This T cell receptor (beta chain) was identified during a study of cytomegalovirus exposure and HLA in healthy donors. Study-level findings and limits: Analyzed later, association rates of TCRs varied across HLA loci, with DRB1 most and HLA-C fewest. The study designated over 150 TCR beta chains cytomegalovirus-associated.

The CDR3 contains 15 residues. The trim removed 6 bases at V and 7 bases at J, leaving 10 bases unmatched. In germline, CDR1 is MDHEN, CDR2 SYDVKM. This clone has only a few counts. Its target is not known. PCR was performed using 60 Vbeta and 13 Jbeta primers. Only in-frame clones appear in the TCRdb table, and some are missing; sequencing was by immunoSEQ multiplex PCR. The sample has more than 130,000 clones; about 76% are singletons. This chain connects TRBV28 to TRBJ2-2, with 8 bases aligning to TRBD1. The TCR sequence derives from a man aged 18 to 29 in good health and CMV-seronegative. Sequenced: PBMCs. CDR3 DNA sequence: TGTGCCAGCAGGGACAGGGAAAGGCTTGACGGGGAGCTGTTTTTT. It encodes CASRDRERLDGELFF.